This T cell receptor beta chain was identified in a study of cytotoxic CD8 clonotypes in ibrutinib-treated CLL. Study-wide points: Baseline values of clonality outstripped age-matched healthy donors and followed circulating CD8+ T-cell counts.

V lost 4 bases to trimming and J lost 10 bases; unmatched junction nucleotides: 7. Germline CDR1 and CDR2: SGHRS and YFSETQ. The CDR3 spans 15 residues. Points on this clone: Antigen specificity is unknown.

Target depth was 1 in 200,000 to 1 in 1 million T cells, about 10x per clonotype. Some clones are missing from TCRdb's copy, which holds only in-frame ones; the method was immunoSEQ multiplex PCR. The sample shows about 30,000 clones, around three fifths of them seen only once. The clonotype comes from a human donor with chronic lymphocytic leukemia. Specimen: PBMCs, collected before ibrutinib treatment. The V and J genes are TRBV5-1 and TRBJ2-1, with 14 bases aligning to TRBD2. The CDR3, as DNA: TGCGCCAGCAGCGCGACTAGCGGGGGGGCCGGAGAGCAGTTCTTC. Protein sequence: CASSATSGGAGEQFF.